The 26 T cell receptor beta chains listed next were all sequenced from one sample in a study of blood T cell repertoires in COVID-19. Clones were read by immunoSEQ multiplex PCR, and TCRdb kept only the in-frame ones, dropping some. Found here are around 140,000 clones, about 86% of them singletons; the top ten hold approximately 8.2%. The sample comprised peripheral blood. The receptors here all came from a human donor in a cohort sampled during active COVID-19.

This clone turned up a few times. V and J are TRBV1 and TRBJ2-7; TRBD2 reflects the table's D call only, with no check against the DNA. TRBV1 is a pseudogene. CDR3 length equals 16 residues. The CDR3 DNA reads as TGCACCAGCAGCCAAGGGACTAGCGGAAGCTCCTACGAGCAGTACTTC. This encodes CTSSQGTSGSSYEQYF.

The chain employs TRBV6-5 and TRBJ1-4; TRBD1 matches 9 bases. Germline CDR1 and CDR2: MNHEY and SVGAGI. This CDR3 region has 14 residues. V shed 6 bases, J shed 8 bases, and the junction held 7 bases outside the gene matches. CDR3 region: CASRKQGAQEKLFF. CDR3 DNA: TGTGCCAGCAGGAAACAGGGGGCGCAGGAAAAACTGTTTTTT.

The chain joins TRBV18 to TRBJ2-2; D is undetermined. V lost 3 bases to trimming and J lost 5 bases, with 13 bases between them. The CDR3 runs to 15 residues. Germline V gives CDR1 KGHSH, CDR2 LQKENI. CDR3 amino acids: CASSPKADSTGELFF. CDR3 DNA: TGTGCCAGCTCACCTAAGGCCGACTCTACCGGGGAGCTGTTTTTT.

V usage is TRBV7-9 and J usage is TRBJ2-7; possibly TRBD2 for D (5 bases). The CDR3 sequence is 14 residues long. Per germline, CDR1 SEHNR and CDR2 FQNEAQ (reference sequence). Trimming took 1 base from V and 6 from J, leaving 13 bases between them. Here the CDR3 DNA reads TGTGCCAGCAGCTTAGGGCAGCTCGGAGGCGAGCAGTACTTC. Translating gives CASSLGQLGGEQYF.

The genes are TRBV13 and TRBJ2-6; a weak D match, TRBD1 (6 bases). The germline V and J ends were trimmed by 0 bases and 0 bases, with 9 bases remaining between them. Germline assignment: CDR1 PRHDT and CDR2 FYEKMQ (reference sequence). There are 17 residues in the CDR3. The CDR3 sequence: CASSLGYRASGANVLTF. The CDR3 DNA is TGTGCCAGCAGCTTAGGATACAGGGCCTCTGGGGCCAACGTCCTGACTTTC. Filled out from reference TRBV13 and TRBJ2-6, the complete variable domain reads AAGVIQSPRHLIKEKRETATLKCYPIPRHDTVYWYQQGPGQDPQFLISFYEKMQSDKGSIPDRFSAQQFSDYHSELNMSSLELGDSALYFCASSLGYRASGANVLTFGAGSRLTVL.

The V gene is TRBV7-3, the J gene TRBJ2-6; D unresolved. Germline loops: CDR1 SGHTA, CDR2 FQGTGA. Trimming took 5 bases from V and 0 from J, leaving 8 bases between them. The CDR3 is 15 amino acids. The CDR3 DNA is TGTGCCAGCAGCCGGTTGAGCTCTGGGGCCAACGTCCTGACTTTC. Translating gives CASSRLSSGANVLTF.

The V gene is TRBV4-3, the J gene TRBJ1-1; maybe TRBD1 (5 bases). Trimming stripped 1 base from V and 6 bases from J, with 12 bases between. Germline loops: CDR1 LGHNA, CDR2 YSLEER. The CDR3 is made up of 14 amino acids. Written as DNA, the CDR3 is TGCGCCAGCAGCCAAGTCCCAGGGTCCGCTGAAGCTTTCTTT. This translates into CASSQVPGSAEAFF.

The rearrangement uses TRBV4-3 and TRBJ2-3; 9 positions agree with TRBD2. The V segment lost 4 bases and the J segment 2 bases; nucleotides outside the gene matches: 7. This CDR3 contains 16 residues. Per germline, CDR1 LGHNA and CDR2 YSLEER. The CDR3 sequence is CASSRRLAEPTDTQYF. CDR3 nucleotides: TGCGCCAGCAGCCGACGACTAGCGGAACCCACAGATACGCAGTATTTT.

The genes are TRBV25-1 and TRBJ2-7; no clear D gene. V was trimmed by 0 bases and J by 6 bases, leaving 3 bases between them. In germline, CDR1 is MGHDK, CDR2 SYGVNS. This CDR3 spans 11 amino acids. CDR3 loop: CASSEYSEQYF. In DNA form, the CDR3 reads TGTGCCAGCAGTGAATATAGCGAGCAGTACTTC.

This chain joins TRBV28 and TRBJ2-7; 8 bases align to TRBD2. This CDR3 contains 16 residues. The germline V gene has CDR1 MDHEN and CDR2 SYDVKM. V shed 2 bases and J 2 bases; nucleotides not matched to a gene: 8. CDR3 DNA sequence: TGTGCCAGCAGTTTAGCCGGGAGGGAGGGGACCTACGAGCAGTACTTC. Translation: CASSLAGREGTYEQYF.

A remark on this clone: The sample has other DNA sequences that encode this CDR3 too. V and J are TRBV4-1 and TRBJ1-5; a weak D match, TRBD1 (5 bases). V was shortened by 1 base and J by 7 bases, with 14 bases between the two germline ends. CDR1 MGHRA and CDR2 YSYEKL come from the germline V gene. The CDR3 is 15 residues long. CDR3 sequence: CASSQGEQGGQPQHF. CDR3 DNA sequence: TGCGCCAGCAGCCAAGGGGAGCAGGGAGGCCAGCCCCAGCATTTT.

The gene calls are TRBV5-1 and TRBJ2-2, with a possible D match to TRBD2 (6 bases). CDR1 and CDR2 (germline): SGHRS, YFSETQ. Trimming removed 4 bases at V and 4 bases at J, with 17 bases between. CDR3 length equals 16 residues. CDR3 nucleotide sequence: TGCGCCAGCAGCCCCCCTAGGGCGGGATCCACCGGGGAGCTGTTTTTT. Protein: CASSPPRAGSTGELFF.

V usage is TRBV9 and J usage is TRBJ2-1, with 11 bases matching TRBD2. Germline CDR1 SGDLS, CDR2 YYNGEE. Germline trimming cut 0 bases from V and 6 bases from J; bases unmatched to any gene: 11. The CDR3 has 18 amino acids. For the CDR3, the DNA is TGTGCCAGCAGCGTAGCCCCCAATAGCGGGAGGGCCGGCAATGAGCAGTTCTTC. The encoded protein is CASSVAPNSGRAGNEQFF.

The V call is TRBV19, the J call TRBJ2-7; 7 nucleotides align to TRBD1. In germline, CDR1 is LNHDA, CDR2 SQIVND (reference sequence). Trimming took 6 bases from V and 0 from J; bases not matched to a gene: 5. The CDR3 spans 14 residues. CDR3 coding DNA: TGTGCCAGTAGGGCTACAGGGGACTCCTACGAGCAGTACTTC. It is translated as CASRATGDSYEQYF.

The chain combines TRBV5-1 with TRBJ1-4; D not certain. The CDR3 is made up of 15 amino acids. Germline-derived CDR1 and CDR2 are SGHRS and YFSETQ. The V end lost 0 bases, the J end lost 2 bases, and 8 bases lay between the germline ends. The chain's CDR3 is CASSLAGLTNEKLFF. The CDR3 region has the DNA TGCGCCAGCAGCTTGGCAGGTTTGACTAATGAAAAACTGTTTTTT.

This clone was detected once. The chain is built from TRBV12-5 and TRBJ2-3, with D maybe TRBD2 (5 bases). Looked up from germline, CDR1 is LGHNT and CDR2 is FRNRAP. The CDR3 has 15 amino acids. V lost 3 bases, J lost 5 bases, and 15 bases lay in between. The CDR3 region is CASGFGDLELDTQYF. DNA of the CDR3: TGTGCTAGTGGTTTCGGGGATTTGGAGCTAGATACGCAGTATTTT.

The sample holds one count of this clone. The gene calls are TRBV7-3 and TRBJ1-2, with D possibly matching TRBD1 (6 bases). The germline gives CDR1 SGHTA, CDR2 FQGTGA. This CDR3 is built from 15 residues. V was clipped by 2 bases and J by 4 bases, with 14 bases between them. The CDR3 DNA reads as TGTGCCAGCAGCTTACGCGGGGGCTTGGGCTATGGCTACACCTTC. Residues: CASSLRGGLGYGYTF.

This clone was counted a few times. DNA of the CDR3: TGTGCCAGCAGTTTAGATACAGGAAGCGAAGCTTTCTTT. Its protein is CASSLDTGSEAFF. V gene TRBV12-3 or TRBV12-4 combines with J gene TRBJ1-1, with D possibly matching TRBD1 (5 bases). The CDR3 loop spans 13 amino acids. Deletions cut 1 base from V and 8 bases from J, with 11 bases between.

The V call is TRBV6-2 or TRBV6-3, the J call TRBJ2-1; 7 nucleotides line up with TRBD2. CDR1 MNHEY and CDR2 SVGEGT come from the germline V gene. The CDR3 contains 17 residues. V was clipped by 0 bases and J by 4 bases; unmatched bases: 9. In nucleotides, the CDR3 is TGTGCCAGCAGTTACTCGCCTCCTAGCGGCATTTACAATGAGCAGTTCTTC. Amino acids: CASSYSPPSGIYNEQFF.

The rearrangement links TRBV5-6 to TRBJ2-2; 7 positions match TRBD2. J was trimmed by 1 base and V by 1 base; bases with no gene match: 4. Germline V gene sequence: CDR1 SGHDT, CDR2 YYEEEE. This CDR3 has 16 residues. The CDR3 nucleotides are TGTGCCAGCAGCTTGTTGAGCGGGGAGAACACCGGGGAGCTGTTTTTT. Translation gives CASSLLSGENTGELFF.

The chain has TRBV7-8 and TRBJ2-5, with D tentatively TRBD1 (6 bases). The CDR3 has 13 residues. Trimming took 5 bases from V and 1 from J, leaving 8 bases between them. CDR1 SGHVS and CDR2 FQNEAQ come from the germline V gene. This chain's CDR3 is CASSRDIQETQYF. The CDR3 DNA reads TGTGCCAGCAGCCGGGACATCCAAGAGACCCAGTACTTC.

The chain combines TRBV18 with TRBJ2-1; possible D gene TRBD1, 6 bases. This CDR3 spans 12 amino acids. Per the germline V gene, CDR1 is KGHSH and CDR2 is LQKENI. The V and J ends lost 2 bases and 10 bases respectively, with 9 bases between them. CDR3 in amino acids: CASSPGGSEQFF. The CDR3 nucleotides read TGTGCCAGCTCACCAGGGGGCTCGGAGCAGTTCTTC.

The rearrangement uses TRBV28 and TRBJ2-4, with a tentative D call TRBD2 (5 bases). Germline CDR1 reads MDHEN; CDR2 reads SYDVKM. There are 16 residues in the CDR3. Trimming stripped 0 bases from V and 4 bases from J, with 13 bases between. The chain's CDR3 is CASSLWDSRVKNIQYF. The CDR3 DNA reads as TGTGCCAGCAGTTTATGGGACTCGCGAGTTAAAAACATTCAGTACTTC.

The chain joins TRBV7-2 to TRBJ2-1; TRBD2 matches 9 bases. V shed 0 bases and J 7 bases; nucleotides not matched to a gene: 16. Germline-derived CDR1 and CDR2 are SGHTA and FQGNSA. The CDR3 runs to 19 residues. CDR3 amino acids: CASSLAPVAAGGARNEQFF. CDR3 DNA sequence: TGTGCCAGCAGCTTAGCTCCGGTCGCGGCGGGAGGGGCTCGGAATGAGCAGTTCTTC.

This clone was counted once. The chain has TRBV28 and TRBJ2-7; 7 nucleotides match TRBD1. CDR3 size: 14 residues. Unmatched junction bases numbered 10, after V lost 4 bases and J lost 7 bases. CDR1 is MDHEN, CDR2 SYDVKM, per germline. DNA for the CDR3: TGTGCCAGCAGTTCCCCAGGGGGAAGGATTGAGCAGTACTTC. Translating gives CASSSPGGRIEQYF.

J is TRBJ2-5 and V is TRBV7-2; a possible D gene is TRBD2 (5 bases). Germline values: CDR1 SGHTA, CDR2 FQGNSA. This CDR3 is built from 15 residues. V dropped 2 bases and J dropped 4 bases, with 14 bases sitting between them. The CDR3 loop reads CASSLLGRVVETQYF. Written as DNA, the CDR3 is TGTGCCAGCAGCTTACTTGGGCGGGTGGTAGAGACCCAGTACTTC.